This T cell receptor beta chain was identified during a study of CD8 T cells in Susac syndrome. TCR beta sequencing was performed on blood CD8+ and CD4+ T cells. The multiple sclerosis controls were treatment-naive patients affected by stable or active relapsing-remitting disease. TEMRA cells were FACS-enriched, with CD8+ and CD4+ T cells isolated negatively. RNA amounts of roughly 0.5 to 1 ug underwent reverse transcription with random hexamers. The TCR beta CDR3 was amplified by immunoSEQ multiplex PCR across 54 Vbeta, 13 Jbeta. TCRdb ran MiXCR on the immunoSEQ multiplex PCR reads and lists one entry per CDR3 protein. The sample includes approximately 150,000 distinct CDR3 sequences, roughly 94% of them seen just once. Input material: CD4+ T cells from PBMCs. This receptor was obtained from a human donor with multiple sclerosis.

Here the CDR3 DNA reads TGTGCCAGCAGAGCGGGACTAGCGGCAGTCTACGAGCAGTACTTC. This translates into CASRAGLAAVYEQYF. The V and J genes are TRBV2 and TRBJ2-7; the match to TRBD2 covers 11 bases. J gave up 3 bases and V 6 bases, and 7 bases lay outside the gene matches. CDR3 length equals 15 residues. The germline gives CDR1 SNHLY, CDR2 FYNNEI.